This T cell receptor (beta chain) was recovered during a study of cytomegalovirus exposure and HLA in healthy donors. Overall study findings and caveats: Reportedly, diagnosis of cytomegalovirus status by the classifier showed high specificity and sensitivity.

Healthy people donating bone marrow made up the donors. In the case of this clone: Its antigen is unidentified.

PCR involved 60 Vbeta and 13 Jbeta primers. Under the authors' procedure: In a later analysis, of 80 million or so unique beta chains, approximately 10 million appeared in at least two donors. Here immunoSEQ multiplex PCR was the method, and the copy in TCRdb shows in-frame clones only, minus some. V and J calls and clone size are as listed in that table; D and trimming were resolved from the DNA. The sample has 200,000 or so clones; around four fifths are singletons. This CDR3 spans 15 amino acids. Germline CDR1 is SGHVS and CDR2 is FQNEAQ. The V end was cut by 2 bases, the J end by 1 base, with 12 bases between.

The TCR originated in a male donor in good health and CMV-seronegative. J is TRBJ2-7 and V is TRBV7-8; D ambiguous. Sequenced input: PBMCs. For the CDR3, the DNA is TGTGCCAGCAGCTTAATGGTCAGTATATCCTACGAGCAGTACTTC. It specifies CASSLMVSISYEQYF.